This is a list of T cell receptor beta chains from one sample in a study of blood T cell repertoires in COVID-19. Profiling relied on immunoSEQ multiplex PCR, and the TCRdb table lists in-frame clones only, not all of them. The table lists about 150,000 clones, about nine tenths of them singletons. Sequencing was carried out using PBMCs or T cells enriched from blood (not recorded which). Receptor source: a man aged 50 to 59 who had recovered from COVID-19. Each CDR3 is given with its conserved first and last residue. Fields, in order: J gene, D gene, clone size, V gene, CDR3 protein, CDR3 DNA. The D gene is left open where the match is weak. Clone sizes are given selectively: once, few, many, or a class where the clone is expanded.

j_gene: TRBJ2-4
d_gene: TRBD2
abundance: few
v_gene: TRBV7-2
CDR3aa: CASSRLAGNIQYF
CDR3nt: TGTGCCAGCAGTCGTCTAGCGGGGAACATTCAGTACTTC

j_gene: TRBJ2-1
d_gene: -
abundance: -
v_gene: TRBV11-2
CDR3aa: CASSPDSSSHEQFF
CDR3nt: TGTGCCAGCAGCCCTGACTCTAGCTCCCATGAGCAGTTCTTC

j_gene: TRBJ2-2
d_gene: -
abundance: -
v_gene: TRBV5-5
CDR3aa: CASRHRGRVTGELFF
CDR3nt: TGTGCCAGCAGGCACAGGGGGAGGGTCACCGGGGAGCTGTTTTTT

j_gene: TRBJ2-2
d_gene: -
abundance: once
v_gene: TRBV27
CDR3aa: CASRYGTLNTGELFF
CDR3nt: TGTGCCAGCAGATACGGGACACTGAACACCGGGGAGCTGTTTTTT

j_gene: TRBJ1-5
d_gene: TRBD1
abundance: -
v_gene: TRBV24-1
CDR3aa: CATSDSGTGRGQPQHF
CDR3nt: TGTGCCACCAGTGACTCCGGGACAGGGAGAGGTCAGCCCCAGCATTTT

j_gene: TRBJ1-4
d_gene: -
abundance: few
v_gene: TRBV5-4
CDR3aa: CASSLDPTGNEKLFF
CDR3nt: TGTGCCAGCAGCTTGGATCCGACAGGTAACGAAAAACTGTTTTTT

j_gene: TRBJ1-5
d_gene: -
abundance: -
v_gene: TRBV7-2
CDR3aa: CASSFHRESQPQHF
CDR3nt: TGTGCCAGCAGCTTTCACAGGGAAAGTCAGCCCCAGCATTTT

j_gene: TRBJ1-5
d_gene: -
abundance: few
v_gene: TRBV6-1
CDR3aa: CASSEFRGASNQPQHF
CDR3nt: TGTGCCAGCAGTGAATTCCGGGGGGCTAGCAATCAGCCCCAGCATTTT

j_gene: TRBJ1-2
d_gene: -
abundance: -
v_gene: TRBV9
CDR3aa: CASSADLGTTGLNYGYTF
CDR3nt: TGTGCCAGCAGCGCCGACCTAGGGACAACGGGTCTAAACTATGGCTACACCTTC

j_gene: TRBJ1-4
d_gene: TRBD1
abundance: -
v_gene: TRBV5-1
CDR3aa: CASSSFGQGGEKLFF
CDR3nt: TGCGCCAGCAGCAGTTTTGGACAGGGTGGGGAAAAACTGTTTTTT

j_gene: TRBJ2-1
d_gene: TRBD2
abundance: few
v_gene: TRBV9
CDR3aa: CASSNHDLAGGRNEQFF
CDR3nt: TGTGCCAGCAGCAATCACGACTTAGCGGGAGGTAGGAATGAGCAGTTCTTC

j_gene: TRBJ1-1
d_gene: -
abundance: -
v_gene: TRBV28
CDR3aa: CASSLSVQGQAFF
CDR3nt: TGTGCCAGCAGTTTATCCGTACAGGGTCAAGCTTTCTTT

j_gene: TRBJ1-5
d_gene: -
abundance: few
v_gene: TRBV15
CDR3aa: CATSRDLRGYQRHF
CDR3nt: TGTGCCACCAGCAGAGACCTCCGAGGATATCAACGGCATTTT

j_gene: TRBJ2-3
d_gene: TRBD2
abundance: once
v_gene: TRBV6-2/TRBV6-3
CDR3aa: CASSYSRGRAADTQYF
CDR3nt: TGTGCCAGCAGTTACTCGCGCGGGAGGGCCGCAGATACGCAGTATTTT

j_gene: TRBJ2-1
d_gene: TRBD2
abundance: -
v_gene: TRBV3-1/TRBV3-2
CDR3aa: CASSPFGGAGGLNEQFF
CDR3nt: TGTGCCAGCAGCCCCTTCGGAGGAGCGGGAGGGTTAAATGAGCAGTTCTTC

j_gene: TRBJ2-1
d_gene: -
abundance: few
v_gene: TRBV6-5
CDR3aa: CASSYMSSAGRQFF
CDR3nt: TGTGCCAGCAGTTACATGTCGTCGGCAGGGCGGCAGTTCTTC

j_gene: TRBJ2-7
d_gene: TRBD1
abundance: -
v_gene: TRBV7-9
CDR3aa: CASSPSDRVNEQYF
CDR3nt: TGTGCCAGCAGCCCGTCGGACAGGGTTAACGAGCAGTACTTC

j_gene: TRBJ2-7
d_gene: -
abundance: -
v_gene: TRBV21-1
CDR3aa: CASSKDTEGREGYEQYF
CDR3nt: TGTGCCAGCAGCAAAGACACCGAGGGTAGGGAGGGCTACGAGCAGTACTTC

j_gene: TRBJ2-3
d_gene: TRBD2
abundance: -
v_gene: TRBV28
CDR3aa: CASSLYPGTSGGNTQYF
CDR3nt: TGTGCCAGCAGTTTATATCCTGGGACTAGCGGGGGAAATACGCAGTATTTT

j_gene: TRBJ1-1
d_gene: TRBD1
abundance: -
v_gene: TRBV27
CDR3aa: CASSPRLNRGRTEAFF
CDR3nt: TGTGCCAGCAGTCCCCGTTTAAACAGGGGGCGTACTGAAGCTTTCTTT

j_gene: TRBJ1-2
d_gene: -
abundance: -
v_gene: TRBV6-5
CDR3aa: CASSSRVGAGYTF
CDR3nt: TGTGCCAGCAGTTCACGGGTAGGGGCTGGCTACACCTTC

j_gene: TRBJ1-1
d_gene: -
abundance: -
v_gene: TRBV28
CDR3aa: CASSLGLEAFF
CDR3nt: TGTGCCAGCAGTTTGGGCCTTGAAGCTTTCTTT

j_gene: TRBJ2-5
d_gene: -
abundance: -
v_gene: TRBV9
CDR3aa: CASSVGLGQGEETQYF
CDR3nt: TGTGCCAGCAGCGTAGGGCTGGGGCAGGGCGAAGAGACCCAGTACTTC

j_gene: TRBJ2-5
d_gene: TRBD2
abundance: -
v_gene: TRBV19
CDR3aa: CASSIGGRRETQYF
CDR3nt: TGTGCCAGTAGTATAGGCGGGAGACGCGAGACCCAGTACTTC

j_gene: TRBJ1-6
d_gene: TRBD1
abundance: -
v_gene: TRBV6-2/TRBV6-3
CDR3aa: CASSSQGQGNSPLHF
CDR3nt: TGTGCCAGCAGTTCGCAAGGACAGGGTAATTCACCCCTCCACTTT

j_gene: TRBJ2-1
d_gene: -
abundance: -
v_gene: TRBV2
CDR3aa: CASSEGQGASGGNNEQFF
CDR3nt: TGTGCCAGCAGTGAAGGGCAGGGGGCTAGCGGAGGAAACAATGAGCAGTTCTTC

j_gene: TRBJ1-2
d_gene: -
abundance: -
v_gene: TRBV27
CDR3aa: CASSLDRYYGYTF
CDR3nt: TGTGCCAGCAGTTTGGACAGATACTATGGCTACACCTTC